The next 25 T cell receptor beta chains were all read from a single sample in a study of OX40 agonist ivuxolimab in advanced cancers. The protocol was immunoSEQ multiplex PCR, while the TCRdb copy is restricted to in-frame clones and leaves out a portion. The repertoire holds around 46,000 clones, with around nine tenths as singletons. The sequencing here drew on CD4+ or CD8+ T cells sorted from blood, taken in a trial of the OX40 agonist ivuxolimab. The source is an adult with an advanced solid tumor such as melanoma, head and neck, liver or kidney cancer.

V is TRBV9 and J is TRBJ2-7, with TRBD2 matching over 7 bases. In germline, CDR1 is SGDLS, CDR2 YYNGEE. V lost 7 bases and J lost 7; bases outside the gene matches: 17. The CDR3 loop spans 15 amino acids. CDR3 protein: CASGPGGVPLNEQYF. In nucleotides, the CDR3 is TGTGCCAGCGGACCGGGAGGCGTACCCTTGAATGAGCAGTACTTC.

This clone occurred once. The CDR3 loop reads CASSLGDSPDTQYF. CDR3 bases: TGTGCCAGCAGCTTGGGGGACTCACCAGATACGCAGTATTTT. The chain couples TRBV5-4 to TRBJ2-3, with TRBD2 as a possible D gene (6 bases). The CDR3 totals 14 residues. From germline, CDR1 is SGHNT and CDR2 YYREEE (reference sequence). V was clipped by 0 bases and J by 4 bases, with 9 bases between them.

The gene calls are TRBV4-1 and TRBJ2-7; no clear D gene. Germline lookup yields CDR1 MGHRA and CDR2 YSYEKL. Trimming cost V 2 bases and J 6 bases, with 5 bases left between them. CDR3 length: 11 residues. Here the CDR3 reads CASSQLSEQYF. CDR3 sequence (DNA): TGCGCCAGCAGCCAACTAAGCGAGCAGTACTTC.

The V gene is TRBV28, the J gene TRBJ1-1, with D unresolved. V lost 3 bases to trimming and J lost 3 bases, with 2 bases between them. Germline V gene data show CDR1 as MDHEN and CDR2 as SYDVKM. CDR3 length equals 11 residues. The CDR3 here is CASSFYTEAFF. The CDR3 DNA follows: TGTGCCAGCAGTTTTTACACTGAAGCTTTCTTT.

The chain is built from TRBV4-1 and TRBJ2-2, with 7 positions matching TRBD1. This CDR3 has 16 residues. CDR1 and CDR2 from the germline V gene are MGHRA and YSYEKL. J gave up 4 bases and V 0 bases, and 5 bases lay outside the gene matches. Here the CDR3 reads CASSQETGYSTGELFF. The DNA for the CDR3 is TGCGCCAGCAGCCAAGAGACAGGGTATTCCACCGGGGAGCTGTTTTTT.

V gene TRBV6-4 combines with J gene TRBJ2-1; possibly TRBD2 for D (6 bases). The V end lost 0 bases, the J end lost 4 bases, and 13 bases lay between the germline ends. The CDR3 runs 16 residues. CDR1 and CDR2 from the germline V gene are MRHNA and SNTAGT. The CDR3 DNA sequence: TGTGCCAGCAGTGACTCGTCGACTAGTTCGTACAATGAGCAGTTCTTC. Its protein is CASSDSSTSSYNEQFF.

The chain uses TRBV6-1 and TRBJ2-7; D is unresolved. The length of the CDR3 is 14 residues. Looked up from germline, CDR1 is MNHNS and CDR2 is SASEGT. Trimming removed 8 bases from V and 0 bases from J, with 14 bases in between. CDR3 protein: CASGWTSSSYEQYV. CDR3 sequence (DNA): TGTGCCAGCGGTTGGACCTCGAGCTCCTACGAGCAGTACGTC.

The chain combines TRBV7-9 with TRBJ2-7; D is unresolved. Trimming removed 5 bases from V and 5 bases from J, with 7 bases in between. This CDR3 has 11 residues. CDR1 and CDR2 from the germline V gene are SEHNR and FQNEAQ (reference sequence). The CDR3 here is CASSDQNEQYV. In DNA form, the CDR3 reads TGTGCCAGCAGCGATCAAAACGAGCAGTACGTC.

The chain uses TRBV6-5 and TRBJ2-1; D not certain. V was cut by 6 bases and J by 1 base, with 10 bases left in between. Germline values: CDR1 MNHEY, CDR2 SVGAGI. This CDR3 is built from 14 residues. The CDR3 here is CASSPPGSYNEQFF. In DNA, the CDR3 is TGTGCCAGCAGCCCTCCAGGATCCTACAATGAGCAGTTCTTC.

The chain uses TRBV30 and TRBJ2-3, with a weak D call TRBD1 (5 bases). CDR1 is GTSNPN and CDR2 is SVGIG in the germline V gene (reference sequence). V lost 4 bases to trimming and J lost 1 base, with 12 bases between them. The CDR3 covers 14 residues. The CDR3 coding sequence is TGTGCCTGGACAGAAACAGGAGGCACAGATACGCAGTATTTT. Protein: CAWTETGGTDTQYF. The full variable domain, its missing parts supplied by reference TRBV30 and TRBJ2-3, is SQTIHQWPATLVQPVGSPLSLECTVEGTSNPNLYWYRQAAGRGLQLLFYSVGIGQISSEVPQNLSASRPQDRQFILSSKKLLLSDSGFYLCAWTETGGTDTQYFGPGTRLTVL.

This chain connects TRBV14 to TRBJ2-7, with TRBD2 matching over 9 bases. Looked up from germline, CDR1 is SGHDN and CDR2 is FVKESK. Trimming removed 4 bases from V and 0 bases from J; junction bases left unmatched: 4. The CDR3 has 15 residues. CDR3 protein: CASSPYSGSSYEQYF. CDR3 nucleotide sequence: TGTGCCAGCAGCCCGTATAGCGGGAGCTCCTACGAGCAGTACTTC.

The chain employs TRBV5-6 and TRBJ1-1; maybe TRBD1 (5 bases). CDR3 length: 16 amino acids. Germline V gene lookup returns CDR1 SGHDT and CDR2 YYEEEE. Between the trimmed V and J ends, which lost 4 bases and 0 bases, there was a span of 16 bases. The CDR3 DNA follows: TGTGCCAGCAGCCAGCAAGGGGACTGGATGAACACTGAAGCTTTCTTT. This sequence encodes CASSQQGDWMNTEAFF. The full variable domain, with the rest looked up from reference TRBV5-6 and TRBJ1-1, is DAGVTQSPTHLIKTRGQQVTLRCSPKSGHDTVSWYQQALGQGPQFIFQYYEEEERQRGNFPDRFSGHQFPNYSSELNVNALLLGDSALYLCASSQQGDWMNTEAFFGQGTRLTVV.

The chain has TRBV28 and TRBJ2-1; 8 nucleotides line up with TRBD1. The V gene end was trimmed by 6 bases and the J gene end by 6 bases; junction bases not matched to a gene: 1. There are 12 residues in the CDR3. Germline CDR1 is MDHEN and CDR2 is SYDVKM. The CDR3: CASRGQANEQFF. The CDR3 DNA follows: TGTGCCAGCAGGGGACAGGCCAATGAGCAGTTCTTC.

The chain employs TRBV7-8 and TRBJ2-5; D gene ambiguous. Trimming left V 1 base short and J 7 bases short, with 13 bases between. The germline V gene encodes CDR1 SGHVS and CDR2 FQNEAQ. The CDR3 has 14 residues. As DNA, the CDR3 is TGTGCCAGCAGCTTAGAGCTACAGACTGCGACCCAGTACTTC. Residues: CASSLELQTATQYF.

This chain links TRBV19 with TRBJ2-1; no clear D. V gave up 2 bases and J gave up 12 bases, with 11 bases separating them. CDR1 and CDR2 from the germline V gene are LNHDA and SQIVND (reference sequence). This CDR3 has 12 amino acids. CDR3 loop: CASSIYGYGQFF. CDR3 nucleotides: TGTGCCAGTAGTATATATGGGTATGGGCAGTTCTTC.

The V gene is TRBV5-1, the J gene TRBJ2-7; D gene unclear. V lost 0 bases to trimming and J lost 3 bases, with 7 bases between them. Germline assignment: CDR1 SGHRS and CDR2 YFSETQ. This CDR3 comprises 13 residues. The CDR3, as DNA: TGCGCCAGCAGCTTGGGGGCGCGCTACGAGCAGTACTTC. It codes for CASSLGARYEQYF.

This chain uses TRBV6-5 with TRBJ2-5; the match to TRBD1 covers 9 bases. V shed 6 bases and J 2 bases; nucleotides not matched to a gene: 7. The CDR3 sequence is 15 residues long. Per germline, CDR1 MNHEY and CDR2 SVGAGI. The CDR3 protein is CASRMGQGRQETQYF. The CDR3 DNA reads TGTGCCAGCAGGATGGGACAGGGAAGGCAAGAGACCCAGTACTTC.

The chain combines TRBV6-6 with TRBJ2-1; D not certain. The CDR3 sequence is 12 residues long. Germline CDR1 and CDR2: MNHNY and SVGAGI (reference sequence). The V gene lost 5 bases and the J gene lost 5 bases, with 7 bases spanning the gap. The CDR3 DNA sequence: TGTGCCAGCAGTCCTATTCACAATGAGCAGTTCTTC. Protein product: CASSPIHNEQFF.

The rearrangement links TRBV28 to TRBJ2-1; 8 positions match TRBD1. V shed 1 base, J shed 4 bases, and the junction held 12 bases outside the gene matches. The CDR3 runs 18 residues. CDR1 is MDHEN, CDR2 SYDVKM, per germline. This chain's CDR3 is CASSLFYFEGTGYNEQFF. CDR3 nucleotide sequence: TGTGCCAGCAGTTTATTTTACTTTGAGGGGACAGGTTACAATGAGCAGTTCTTC.

The CDR3 reads CASSPRTSGGPGETQYF. The DNA for the CDR3 is TGCGCCAGCAGCCCGAGGACTAGCGGGGGCCCGGGAGAGACCCAGTACTTC. The rearrangement uses TRBV4-1 and TRBJ2-5; 13 bases match TRBD2. Germline trimming cut 4 bases from V and 4 bases from J; bases unmatched to any gene: 9. Germline V gene sequence: CDR1 MGHRA, CDR2 YSYEKL. The CDR3 runs to 17 residues.

The chain carries TRBV7-9 and TRBJ2-1; D uncertain. The germline V gene encodes CDR1 SEHNR and CDR2 FQNEAQ (reference sequence). Trimming removed 4 bases at V and 0 bases at J, with 10 bases between. This CDR3 contains 15 residues. CDR3 nucleotide sequence: TGTGCCAGCAGCTATACTACAAGCTCCTACAATGAGCAGTTCTTC. The encoded protein is CASSYTTSSYNEQFF.

In its sample, this clone was seen once. The V and J genes are TRBV27 and TRBJ2-2, with a weak D call TRBD2 (5 bases). The CDR3 extends over 16 amino acids. CDR1 and CDR2 (germline): MNHEY, SMNVEV (reference sequence). V shed 5 bases and J shed 4 bases, with 17 bases lying between them. The CDR3 loop is CASSRFKSAGTGELFF. In DNA form, the CDR3 reads TGTGCCAGCAGTCGTTTTAAGTCGGCGGGCACCGGGGAGCTGTTTTTT.

This chain connects TRBV7-6 to TRBJ2-7; 7 nucleotides line up with TRBD1. The CDR3 contains 14 residues. Germline V CDR1 and CDR2: SGHVS, FNYEAQ. J gave up 6 bases and V 5 bases, and 10 bases lay outside the gene matches. Here the CDR3 reads CASSTGQAFSEQYF. CDR3 coding DNA: TGTGCCAGCAGCACCGGACAGGCGTTCTCCGAGCAGTACTTC.

The V and J genes are TRBV11-2 and TRBJ2-3; D gene ambiguous. The CDR3 spans 13 residues. Germline CDR1 and CDR2: SGHAT and FQNNGV. V lost 1 base and J lost 4, with 6 bases in between. Here the CDR3 DNA reads TGTGCCAGCAGCTTAGCCCCTCCAGATACGCAGTATTTT. Amino acids: CASSLAPPDTQYF.

The chain links TRBV27 to TRBJ2-7; 8 bases align to TRBD2. Trimming at V came to 1 base and at J to 5 bases, leaving 7 bases not matched to a gene. CDR3 size: 15 residues. Germline CDR1 and CDR2: MNHEY and SMNVEV (reference sequence). For the CDR3, the DNA is TGTGCCAGCAGTTTATGGCGGGAGGACATGGACGAGCAGTACTTC. Residues: CASSLWREDMDEQYF.